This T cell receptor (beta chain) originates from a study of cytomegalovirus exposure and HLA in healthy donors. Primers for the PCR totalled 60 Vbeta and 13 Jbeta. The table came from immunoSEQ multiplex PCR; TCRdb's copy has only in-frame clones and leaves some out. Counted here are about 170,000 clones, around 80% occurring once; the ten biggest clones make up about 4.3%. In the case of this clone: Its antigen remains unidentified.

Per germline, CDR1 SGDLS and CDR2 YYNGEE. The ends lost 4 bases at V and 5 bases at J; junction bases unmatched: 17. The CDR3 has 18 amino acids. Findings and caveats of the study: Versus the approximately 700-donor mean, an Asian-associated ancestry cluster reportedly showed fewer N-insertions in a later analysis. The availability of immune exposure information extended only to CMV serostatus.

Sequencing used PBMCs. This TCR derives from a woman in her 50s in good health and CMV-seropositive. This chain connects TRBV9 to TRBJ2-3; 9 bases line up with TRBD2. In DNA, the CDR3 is TGTGCCAGCAGCCTCCTCGGGGGGCGCGCGGGGGGGCTAGATACGCAGTATTTT. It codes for CASSLLGGRAGGLDTQYF.